The 15 T cell receptor beta chains reported below all come from one sample, sequenced in a study of PD-L1 blockade in urothelial cancer (dated by TCRdb to about 2017). Libraries were constructed by the immunoSEQ multiplex PCR assay. The source is immuneACCESS, and TCRdb retained only in-frame sequences with V and J called. Part of the clones is not carried over; for the studies checked, unresolved V genes explain less than half of this, and the remainder is unexplained. Within this sample are some 120,000 clones, with roughly 91% of them counted one time only. In total, the top ten clones hold 1.5% to 2% of the sample. What the time point label conveys for this sample: peripheral blood 6 weeks after treatment start. Sequenced material: PBMCs, taken around atezolizumab (anti-PD-L1) treatment. The receptors here all came from a man aged 55 to 70 with urothelial cancer.

The rearrangement uses TRBV5-4 and TRBJ1-4, with a possible D match to TRBD1 (5 bases). The V gene's germline CDR1 is SGHNT and CDR2 YYREEE (reference sequence). Trimming removed 3 bases from V and 8 bases from J, with 11 bases in between. The CDR3 consists of 13 residues. The CDR3 DNA is TGTGCCAGCAGCTCAGGGTCTTCCGAAAAACTGTTTTTT. Its translation: CASSSGSSEKLFF.

The V call is TRBV5-1, the J call TRBJ1-4; D not resolved. The V and J ends lost 3 bases and 7 bases respectively, with 10 bases between them. The CDR3 extends over 13 amino acids. Looked up from germline, CDR1 is SGHRS and CDR2 is YFSETQ. The CDR3 DNA is TGCGCCAGCAGCTCCTGGCGAGGTGAAAAACTGTTTTTT. Amino acids: CASSSWRGEKLFF.

The V gene is TRBV6-5, the J gene TRBJ2-1; 7 bases are shared with TRBD1. The V segment lost 0 bases and the J segment 9 bases; nucleotides outside the gene matches: 5. Germline values: CDR1 MNHEY, CDR2 SVGAGI. The CDR3 extends over 14 amino acids. CDR3 amino acids: CASSYSPRGSEQFF. In DNA form, the CDR3 reads TGTGCCAGCAGTTACTCGCCCAGGGGGAGTGAGCAGTTCTTC.

The rearrangement joins TRBV23-1 to TRBJ1-4; D is possibly TRBD1 (6 bases). TRBV23-1 is recorded as an ORF, its role being uncertain. V lost 7 bases, J lost 0 bases, and 12 bases lay in between. The length of the CDR3 is 15 residues. The CDR3 DNA reads as TGCGCCAGCACCCGCCCAGGGGCAACTAATGAAAAACTGTTTTTT. Translation gives CASTRPGATNEKLFF.

V is TRBV6-6 and J is TRBJ1-4; 7 bases are shared with TRBD1. This CDR3 is built from 14 residues. Per the germline V gene, CDR1 is MNHNY and CDR2 is SVGAGI (reference sequence). V shed 8 bases and J 8 bases; nucleotides not matched to a gene: 11. The CDR3 sequence: CASGPQGGLEKLFF. The DNA for the CDR3 is TGTGCCAGCGGGCCCCAGGGGGGTTTAGAAAAACTGTTTTTT.

The chain combines TRBV12-5 with TRBJ1-1, with D hard to call. Germline CDR1 reads LGHNT; CDR2 reads FRNRAP. Trimming took 5 bases from V and 1 from J, leaving 8 bases between them. This CDR3 is built from 13 residues. CDR3 DNA: TGTGCTAGTGGTCAAGAGGAGAACACTGAAGCTTTCTTT. Its translation: CASGQEENTEAFF.

The CDR3 DNA reads TGTGCCAGCAGCGCCACGACAGGGGGTCAGCCCCAGCATTTT. Translation: CASSATTGGQPQHF. The chain carries TRBV6-4 and TRBJ1-5; 9 bases map to TRBD1. V lost 6 bases, J lost 6 bases, and 6 bases stayed unmatched. Germline V gene data show CDR1 as MRHNA and CDR2 as SNTAGT. This CDR3 spans 14 amino acids.

The genes are TRBV25-1 and TRBJ2-3, with 7 nucleotides matching TRBD2. The CDR3 is 14 amino acids. Germline V gene data show CDR1 as MGHDK and CDR2 as SYGVNS. The junction had 3 bases not matched to a gene; V was cut back by 2 bases and J by 4 bases. The CDR3 reads CASSEIRGADTQYF. CDR3 coding DNA: TGTGCCAGCAGTGAAATCCGGGGGGCAGATACGCAGTATTTT.

The V call is TRBV30, the J call TRBJ2-3; the D gene is possibly TRBD1 (6 bases). Trimming took 3 bases from V and 2 from J, leaving 12 bases between them. The CDR3 is made up of 14 amino acids. Germline CDR1 reads GTSNPN; CDR2 reads SVGIG (reference sequence). This CDR3 is CAWRGRGPTDTQYF. In DNA, the CDR3 is TGTGCCTGGAGGGGCAGGGGACCCACAGATACGCAGTATTTT.

The chain recombines TRBV2 with TRBJ1-1, with a weak D call TRBD1 (6 bases). Germline CDR1 is SNHLY and CDR2 is FYNNEI. V was clipped by 4 bases and J by 2 bases, with 11 bases between them. This CDR3 contains 14 residues. The chain's CDR3 is CASSARTVNTEAFF. CDR3 DNA sequence: TGTGCCAGCAGTGCAAGGACAGTCAACACTGAAGCTTTCTTT.

This chain joins TRBV15 and TRBJ1-2; D unresolved. The length of the CDR3 is 15 residues. Trimming removed 3 bases from V and 1 base from J, with 12 bases in between. Germline lookup yields CDR1 LNHNV and CDR2 YYDKDF (reference sequence). In nucleotides, the CDR3 is TGTGCCACCAGCAGTAGTAGTCCGCTTAACTATGGCTACACCTTC. As protein: CATSSSSPLNYGYTF.

This chain joins TRBV6-1 and TRBJ2-7; D possibly corresponds to TRBD1 (6 bases). Germline values: CDR1 MNHNS, CDR2 SASEGT. CDR3 length: 15 residues. Trimming took 6 bases from V and 6 from J, leaving 21 bases between them. The CDR3 region is CASSPGQISSSEQYF. CDR3 bases: TGTGCCAGCAGCCCCGGACAGATTTCGTCTTCCGAGCAGTACTTC.

V usage is TRBV11-2 and J usage is TRBJ2-7; D call uncertain. V was trimmed by 5 bases and J by 2 bases, leaving 10 bases between them. The CDR3 sequence is 13 residues long. Looked up from germline, CDR1 is SGHAT and CDR2 is FQNNGV. The CDR3 loop reads CASSARFAYEQYF. Here the CDR3 DNA reads TGTGCCAGCAGCGCTAGATTTGCCTACGAGCAGTACTTC.

The chain is built from TRBV5-4 and TRBJ1-2; 9 bases agree with TRBD1. Germline V CDR1 and CDR2: SGHNT, YYREEE (reference sequence). The CDR3 sequence is 14 residues long. J was trimmed by 7 bases and V by 4 bases; bases with no gene match: 8. The CDR3: CASSPDRTGVGYTF. In nucleotides, the CDR3 is TGTGCCAGCAGCCCAGATCGGACAGGGGTTGGCTACACCTTC.

The genes are TRBV5-6 and TRBJ2-3; D not resolved. The germline gives CDR1 SGHDT, CDR2 YYEEEE. V was trimmed by 0 bases and J by 2 bases, leaving 10 bases between them. The CDR3 runs to 15 residues. Here the CDR3 reads CASSLGPLSTDTQYF. CDR3 coding DNA: TGTGCCAGCAGCTTGGGTCCACTATCCACAGATACGCAGTATTTT.